This T cell receptor beta chain was captured by sequencing in a study of blood T cell repertoires in COVID-19. Profiling relied on immunoSEQ multiplex PCR, and the TCRdb table lists in-frame clones only, not all of them. The table records 130,000 to 150,000 clones, 80% to 90% of them present only once. Germline V lookup: CDR1 SNHLY, CDR2 FYNNEI. J was trimmed by 2 bases and V by 4 bases; bases with no gene match: 5. The CDR3 covers 15 residues. The clonotype originates from a woman aged 45-65 years in a cohort sampled during active or convalescent COVID-19. Sequencing was carried out using peripheral blood. The rearrangement uses TRBV2 and TRBJ2-1; 7 bases are a match to TRBD2. CDR3 coding DNA: TGTGCCAGCAGTGCGGGGAGGGCCACCTACAATGAGCAGTTCTTC. Its translation: CASSAGRATYNEQFF.